The rows below give T cell receptor beta chains drawn from one sample of a study of blood T cell repertoires in COVID-19. Assay: immunoSEQ multiplex PCR; the TCRdb copy retains only in-frame clones and omits some. The sample has over 200,000 clones, around 80% seen once. The material sequenced was peripheral blood. These receptors were obtained from a woman aged 25 to 39 with COVID-19, enrolled during active disease. Each CDR3 is given with its conserved first and last residue. Each record gives: V gene, D gene, clone size, J gene, CDR3 length, CDR3 DNA, CDR3 protein. D genes are given only for firm matches. Rows may omit the clone size; those that give it use once, few, many or a size class.

v_call: TRBV10-3
d_call: .
clone_size: .
j_call: TRBJ1-1
cdr3_length: 13
cdr3_nt: TGTGCCTCCCACAGCAAGGGGGACACTGAAGCTTTCTTT
cdr3_aa: CASHSKGDTEAFF

v_call: TRBV6-5
d_call: TRBD1
clone_size: .
j_call: TRBJ1-2
cdr3_length: 15
cdr3_nt: TGTGCCAGCAGTTACTCAGCAGGGGGTGGCTATGGCTACACCTTC
cdr3_aa: CASSYSAGGGYGYTF

v_call: TRBV5-6
d_call: .
clone_size: .
j_call: TRBJ2-7
cdr3_length: 16
cdr3_nt: TGTGCCAGCAGCTTGAGCAGGGGGGCTAGCTCCTACGAGCAGTACTTC
cdr3_aa: CASSLSRGASSYEQYF

v_call: TRBV30
d_call: TRBD1
clone_size: .
j_call: TRBJ1-2
cdr3_length: 17
cdr3_nt: TGTGCCTGGAGTGCCGGGGACAGGGGTAATGTTAACTATGGCTACACCTTC
cdr3_aa: CAWSAGDRGNVNYGYTF

v_call: TRBV5-1
d_call: .
clone_size: .
j_call: TRBJ2-1
cdr3_length: 15
cdr3_nt: TGCGCCAGCAGCGGAGACCTGAGCTCCTACAATGAGCAGTTCTTC
cdr3_aa: CASSGDLSSYNEQFF

v_call: TRBV9
d_call: TRBD2
clone_size: .
j_call: TRBJ2-1
cdr3_length: 14
cdr3_nt: TGTGCCAGCAGCTTAGCGGGCTCCTACAATGAGCAGTTCTTC
cdr3_aa: CASSLAGSYNEQFF

v_call: TRBV28
d_call: .
clone_size: .
j_call: TRBJ1-5
cdr3_length: 13
cdr3_nt: TGTGCCACAATACCCGGAGAAGGCCAGCCCCAGCATTTT
cdr3_aa: CATIPGEGQPQHF

v_call: TRBV7-2
d_call: TRBD1
clone_size: .
j_call: TRBJ1-6
cdr3_length: 15
cdr3_nt: TGTGCCAGCAGCTTAGCGCAGGGGGCGAGTTCACCCCTCCACTTT
cdr3_aa: CASSLAQGASSPLHF

v_call: TRBV15
d_call: .
clone_size: .
j_call: TRBJ1-1
cdr3_length: 14
cdr3_nt: TGTGCCACCAGCAGAGATCCTTCCCTCACTGAAGCTTTCTTT
cdr3_aa: CATSRDPSLTEAFF

v_call: TRBV5-6
d_call: TRBD1
clone_size: once
j_call: TRBJ2-5
cdr3_length: 14
cdr3_nt: TGTGCCAGCAGCTGGACAGGGATGGAGGAGACCCAGTACTTC
cdr3_aa: CASSWTGMEETQYF

v_call: TRBV14
d_call: TRBD2
clone_size: .
j_call: TRBJ2-3
cdr3_length: 16
cdr3_nt: TGTGCCAGCAGCCCGGGACTAGCGGGGACCACAGATACGCAGTATTTT
cdr3_aa: CASSPGLAGTTDTQYF

v_call: TRBV24-1
d_call: .
clone_size: .
j_call: TRBJ2-7
cdr3_length: 13
cdr3_nt: TGTGCCACCAGTGATTTGCAGTTCGGGGAGCAGTACTTC
cdr3_aa: CATSDLQFGEQYF

v_call: TRBV6-1
d_call: .
clone_size: .
j_call: TRBJ2-3
cdr3_length: 17
cdr3_nt: TGTGCCAGCAGTGACCCATGGACGGACAGCGAGCAAGATACGCAGTATTTT
cdr3_aa: CASSDPWTDSEQDTQYF

v_call: TRBV6-5
d_call: TRBD1
clone_size: .
j_call: TRBJ2-1
cdr3_length: 16
cdr3_nt: TGTGCCAGCAGTTACGTCAGGGGACAGGGGAGGAATGAGCAGTTCTTC
cdr3_aa: CASSYVRGQGRNEQFF